Listed below are T cell receptor beta chains from one sample, sequenced in a study of low-dose radiotherapy and immunotherapy resistance in tumors. TCRdb called the reads again in MiXCR, with one record for every CDR3 protein. The sample includes under 40,000 distinct CDR3 sequences, about 49% of them seen just once. The material sequenced was PBMCs, taken after low-dose radiotherapy plus immunotherapy. The receptors come from a male donor with gallbladder cancer. The CDR3 runs from the conserved cysteine through the conserved F or W.

j_call: TRBJ2-7; v_call: TRBV5-1; cdr3_aa: CASSLVGDYEQYF
j_call: TRBJ2-1; v_call: TRBV15; cdr3_aa: CATSRNDGLAGAYNEQFF
j_call: TRBJ1-3; v_call: TRBV12-3/TRBV12-4; cdr3_aa: CASSWGGGNTIYF
j_call: TRBJ2-5; v_call: TRBV19; cdr3_aa: CASSIAPGAGETQYF
j_call: TRBJ2-5; v_call: TRBV7-2; cdr3_aa: CASSFRGSGQETQYF
j_call: TRBJ1-1; v_call: TRBV14; cdr3_aa: CASSPPGTMNTEAFF
j_call: TRBJ1-1; v_call: TRBV28; cdr3_aa: CASTVLRGGTEAFF
j_call: TRBJ1-1; v_call: TRBV27; cdr3_aa: CASSAAWTTEAFF
j_call: TRBJ2-1; v_call: TRBV7-9; cdr3_aa: CASSLPSSGSSYNEQFF
j_call: TRBJ2-7; v_call: TRBV4-1; cdr3_aa: CASSPNLEGLGEQYF
j_call: TRBJ1-5; v_call: TRBV14; cdr3_aa: CASSQAWAVNQPQHF
j_call: TRBJ2-1; v_call: TRBV29-1; cdr3_aa: CSVRLEYNEQFF
j_call: TRBJ1-5; v_call: TRBV30; cdr3_aa: CAWRADRDEQPQHF
j_call: TRBJ2-5; v_call: TRBV13; cdr3_aa: CASSLEGTMEETQYF
j_call: TRBJ2-2; v_call: TRBV5-1; cdr3_aa: CASSAGTGTSGITGELFF
j_call: TRBJ2-7; v_call: TRBV4-2; cdr3_aa: CASSQVSALGHEQYF
j_call: TRBJ2-7; v_call: TRBV9; cdr3_aa: CASSVAGTRATYEQYF
j_call: TRBJ1-6; v_call: TRBV19; cdr3_aa: CASSTSGGNSPLHF
j_call: TRBJ2-5; v_call: TRBV28; cdr3_aa: CASSLLPYRDSEETQYF
j_call: TRBJ2-5; v_call: TRBV12-3/TRBV12-4; cdr3_aa: CASSSRGLQETQYF